A single sample is the source of the 21 T cell receptor beta chains below, sequenced in a study of radiotherapy plus CTLA-4 blockade in lung cancer. The method was immunoSEQ multiplex PCR; TCRdb's version includes in-frame clones alone and lacks a portion of them. Of about 62,000 clones listed, approximately 77% are singletons. Sequences were derived from peripheral blood, sampled from a patient treated with radiotherapy plus ipilimumab. These receptors were taken from a human donor with non-small cell lung cancer who had a complete response to radiotherapy plus ipilimumab.

The chain links TRBV10-3 to TRBJ2-5, with no clear D. With 10 bases removed from V and 0 bases from J, the gap between germline ends came to 6 bases. The CDR3 contains 11 residues. Germline V gene lookup returns CDR1 ENHRY and CDR2 SYGVKD. The CDR3, as DNA: TGTGCCACCGGTTACCAAGAGACCCAGTACTTC. Its translation: CATGYQETQYF.

The rearrangement uses TRBV6-1 and TRBJ1-2; unclear D gene. The CDR3 runs to 12 residues. Germline CDR1 is MNHNS and CDR2 is SASEGT. Trimming pared 3 bases from V and 7 bases from J, leaving 9 bases between. Here the CDR3 DNA reads TGTGCCAGCAGTGACCGCTCGGGTGGCTACACCTTC. Translating it yields CASSDRSGGYTF.

The genes are TRBV6-5 and TRBJ1-2, with TRBD1 as a possible D gene (6 bases). Germline values: CDR1 MNHEY, CDR2 SVGAGI. This CDR3 is built from 14 residues. Trimming shortened V by 6 bases and J by 4 bases, and 15 bases separated the two germline ends. CDR3 nucleotide sequence: TGTGCCAGCAGATTAACACAGGGTAGCTATGGCTACACCTTC. This translates into CASRLTQGSYGYTF.

The J gene is TRBJ1-2, the V gene TRBV7-9; no reliable D call. The CDR3 consists of 15 residues. V shed 5 bases and J shed 6 bases, with 19 bases lying between them. Germline CDR1 SEHNR, CDR2 FQNEAQ (reference sequence). CDR3 protein: CASSRLELRRDGYTF. Here the CDR3 DNA reads TGTGCCAGCAGCCGTCTAGAGCTCCGAAGGGATGGCTACACCTTC.

The V and J genes are TRBV7-2 and TRBJ2-6; D gene uncertain. Germline loops: CDR1 SGHTA, CDR2 FQGNSA. CDR3 length equals 16 residues. Trimming stripped 1 base from V and 0 bases from J, with 7 bases between. In nucleotides, the CDR3 is TGTGCCAGCAGCTTAGGGTCCGCCTCTGGGGCCAACGTCCTGACTTTC. Protein sequence: CASSLGSASGANVLTF.

This clone has only one observation. CDR3 residues: CASSPPDEQYF. The DNA of the CDR3 is TGTGCCAGCAGCCCCCCCGACGAGCAGTACTTC. The chain has TRBV11-2 and TRBJ2-7, with D uncertain. CDR1 is SGHAT and CDR2 is FQNNGV in the germline V gene. The CDR3 is made up of 11 amino acids. Trimming removed 5 bases at V and 5 bases at J, with 7 bases between.

This clone was detected only a few times. The chain employs TRBV7-8 and TRBJ2-1; 7 bases are a match to TRBD2. This CDR3 has 17 residues. V was clipped by 6 bases and J by 2 bases; unmatched bases: 13. Looked up from germline, CDR1 is SGHVS and CDR2 is FQNEAQ. The DNA for the CDR3 is TGTGCCAGCAGTCGAATTATGTCTAGCGGAACCTACAATGAGCAGTTCTTC. As protein: CASSRIMSSGTYNEQFF.

This chain uses TRBV5-1 with TRBJ2-2; D is possibly TRBD2 (5 bases). Trimming removed 0 bases at V and 6 bases at J, with 15 bases between. Germline V gene lookup returns CDR1 SGHRS and CDR2 YFSETQ. CDR3 length equals 16 residues. CDR3 loop: CASSLGETTTAGELFF. CDR3 sequence (DNA): TGCGCCAGCAGCTTGGGGGAGACCACCACCGCCGGGGAGCTGTTTTTT.

This sequence joins TRBV5-1 and TRBJ1-2; tentatively, D is TRBD1 (5 bases). There are 13 residues in the CDR3. Germline CDR1 is SGHRS and CDR2 is YFSETQ. Trimming stripped 3 bases from V and 8 bases from J, with 14 bases between. This CDR3 is CASSSQGSGGYTF. The CDR3 bases are TGCGCCAGCAGCTCGCAGGGTAGTGGGGGCTACACCTTC.

V and J are TRBV2 and TRBJ2-4; D is perhaps TRBD2 (6 bases). V lost 6 bases and J lost 5, with 11 bases in between. Looked up from germline, CDR1 is SNHLY and CDR2 is FYNNEI. The CDR3 extends over 13 amino acids. Here the CDR3 DNA reads TGTGCCAGCAGAGGGACTGCACAAAACATTCAGTACTTC. It is translated as CASRGTAQNIQYF.

The rearrangement uses TRBV9 and TRBJ1-5, with D hard to call. There are 16 residues in the CDR3. V lost 0 bases to trimming and J lost 0 bases, with 10 bases between them. Germline V gene lookup returns CDR1 SGDLS and CDR2 YYNGEE. The CDR3 DNA sequence: TGTGCCAGCAGCGTAGGAGGACCCGATAGCAATCAGCCCCAGCATTTT. Protein sequence: CASSVGGPDSNQPQHF.

Sample share makes this clone medium-sized (0.01 to 0.1%). The chain uses TRBV4-3 and TRBJ1-5; D is perhaps TRBD1 (5 bases). Trimming pared 0 bases from V and 6 bases from J, leaving 12 bases between. There are 15 residues in the CDR3. From germline, CDR1 is LGHNA and CDR2 YSLEER. CDR3 in DNA: TGCGCCAGCAGCCAAGATCGGGCAGGGACTCAGCCCCAGCATTTT. It yields the protein CASSQDRAGTQPQHF.

The gene calls are TRBV30 and TRBJ2-3; 11 bases line up with TRBD2. The CDR3 totals 15 residues. V trimming: 0 bases; J trimming: 6 bases; junction bases outside the gene matches: 5. In germline, CDR1 is GTSNPN, CDR2 SVGIG (reference sequence). CDR3 bases: TGTGCCTGGAGTGTAGGGACTAGCGGCTTTGATACGCAGTATTTT. This translates into CAWSVGTSGFDTQYF.

This clone was counted between two and nine times. The V and J genes are TRBV7-2 and TRBJ2-1; 12 bases agree with TRBD2. The J segment lost 4 bases and the V segment lost 5 bases, leaving 3 bases of the junction unmatched. This CDR3 is built from 15 residues. Germline CDR1 and CDR2: SGHTA and FQGNSA. Written as DNA, the CDR3 is TGTGCCAGCAGCACTAGCGGGAGGTGGTACAATGAGCAGTTCTTC. This translates into CASSTSGRWYNEQFF.

In its sample, this clone ranks as medium-sized. The rearrangement joins TRBV5-6 to TRBJ2-7; tentative D call: TRBD1 (6 bases). The CDR3 runs 13 residues. Per the germline V gene, CDR1 is SGHDT and CDR2 is YYEEEE. V was shortened by 4 bases and J by 3 bases, with 11 bases between the two germline ends. The CDR3 spells CASSQGQRYEQYF. CDR3 in DNA: TGTGCCAGCAGCCAGGGACAACGCTACGAGCAGTACTTC.

The chain uses TRBV2 and TRBJ2-1, with a tentative D call TRBD2 (6 bases). The CDR3 is made up of 13 amino acids. Germline CDR1 reads SNHLY; CDR2 reads FYNNEI. V lost 4 bases and J 15 bases, leaving 19 bases between the germline ends. The CDR3 reads CASSVTAGTGRFF. The CDR3, as DNA: TGTGCCAGCAGTGTCACGGCGGGAACGGGTCGGTTCTTC.

The CDR3 loop reads CASSSGQGADYGYTF. CDR3 DNA: TGTGCCAGCAGCTCGGGACAGGGGGCGGACTATGGCTACACCTTC. The chain recombines TRBV7-9 with TRBJ1-2, with 12 positions matching TRBD1. This CDR3 has 15 amino acids. After removal of 4 bases from V and 3 bases from J, the junction contained 3 bases not matched to a gene. CDR1 SEHNR and CDR2 FQNEAQ come from the germline V gene (reference sequence).

The sample holds one count of this clone. The V gene is TRBV27, the J gene TRBJ1-2; perhaps TRBD1 as D (5 bases). The CDR3 spans 13 residues. CDR1 is MNHEY and CDR2 is SMNVEV in the germline V gene (reference sequence). Deletions cut 3 bases from V and 4 bases from J, with 9 bases between. In nucleotides, the CDR3 is TGTGCCAGCAGTTTTCGGGGGGGCTATGGCTACACCTTC. The encoded protein is CASSFRGGYGYTF.

This clone was seen only a few times. The rearrangement uses TRBV4-3 and TRBJ2-2; 7 bases align to TRBD2. This CDR3 has 17 amino acids. The V gene's germline CDR1 is LGHNA and CDR2 YSLEER. V trimming: 1 base; J trimming: 4 bases; junction bases outside the gene matches: 9. The CDR3 loop is CASSQGAGRRITGELFF. The CDR3 DNA reads TGCGCCAGCAGCCAAGGAGCGGGACGGAGGATCACCGGGGAGCTGTTTTTT.

J is TRBJ1-2 and V is TRBV30; 7 bases fit TRBD1. CDR3 length: 13 amino acids. J lost 8 bases, V lost 6 bases, and 12 bases had no gene match. Per the germline V gene, CDR1 is GTSNPN and CDR2 is SVGIG (reference sequence). The CDR3 DNA follows: TGTGCCTGCGACAGGGCAACCTCTGAAGGCTACACCTTC. Its translation: CACDRATSEGYTF.

The chain links TRBV15 to TRBJ1-2; D gene unclear. The ends were cut back, 3 bases at V and 2 bases at J, with 10 bases in the middle. Germline assignment: CDR1 LNHNV and CDR2 YYDKDF (reference sequence). The CDR3 is made up of 14 amino acids. CDR3 region: CATSSPYANYGYTF. As DNA, the CDR3 is TGTGCCACCAGCAGCCCCTATGCGAACTATGGCTACACCTTC.